This T cell receptor (beta chain) comes out of a study of vaccination effects on CD4 cells after COVID-19. Overall study: Convalescent patients (n = two) were sampled 16 days and one week prevaccination.

Before sequencing, viral peptide pools were used by the ViraFEST assay to expand antigen-specific CD4+ T cells. When more than 9 days of culture had elapsed, CD4+ T cells were isolated. The person had PCR-confirmed SARS-CoV-2 infection between March and December 2020. Half the medium was swapped for IL-2 medium on days 3 and 7. Overall study findings and caveats: New vaccine-induced clones dominated post-vaccine spike-reactive clones in convalescents.

Data came from immunoSEQ multiplex PCR; TCRdb stores just in-frame clones and leaves some out. The sample has about 70,000 clones, 73% seen once. To note about this clone: Its antigen is not known.

The sequence derives from a human donor who had a prior SARS-CoV-2 infection. The sample consisted of CD4+ T cells from PBMCs cultured with HIV peptides, taken before COVID-19 vaccination. Subset of the sample: HIV-1 Nef peptide pool negative control/reference culture.

CDR3 bases: TGCGCCAGCAGCTTGGTGCCTGAAGATACGCAGTATTTT. Residues: CASSLVPEDTQYF. V is TRBV5-1 and J is TRBJ2-3; D remains ambiguous. The ends were cut back, 0 bases at V and 5 bases at J, with 7 bases in the middle. The CDR3 runs 13 residues. Germline CDR1 reads SGHRS; CDR2 reads YFSETQ.